Sequencing of this TCR beta chain was carried out in a study of cytomegalovirus exposure and HLA in healthy donors. This clone was seen only a few times. The antigen is unknown. This CDR3 spans 15 amino acids. Between the trimmed V and J ends, which lost 4 bases and 5 bases, there was a span of 19 bases. In germline, CDR1 is SGHNT, CDR2 YYREEE (reference sequence). Study outcomes and limitations: One later analysis reportedly identified an Asian-associated ancestry cluster that showed fewer N-insertions than the roughly 700-donor mean. Highest at DRB1 and lowest at HLA-C, TCR association rates differed among HLA loci in a later analysis. Usually a TCR sequence was rare, but some public TCRs were found in many donors.

The PCR employed 60 Vbeta primers together with 13 Jbeta primers. Produced via immunoSEQ multiplex PCR; TCRdb's table is partial and in-frame only. The sample comprises about 130,000 clones, 65% to 85% of which are singletons, and roughly 1.1% rests with the top ten. Sequences were obtained from PBMCs. The J gene is TRBJ2-7, the V gene TRBV5-4; perhaps TRBD2 as D (6 bases). The TCR originated in a boy under 18 in good health and CMV-seronegative. CDR3 amino acids: CASSPRHAAGNEQYF. The CDR3 DNA is TGTGCCAGCAGCCCGAGGCATGCGGCGGGGAACGAGCAGTACTTC.